The 15 T cell receptor beta chains presented below share a single source sample, sequenced in a study of control samples from healthy donors and cancer patients. The repertoire was sequenced with immunoSEQ multiplex PCR; TCRdb's copy has only in-frame clones and lacks some. This table has around 30,000 clones, roughly 93% appearing once. The sample was PBMCs. Receptors were obtained from a man aged 45-65 years with lung cancer.

J is TRBJ1-2 and V is TRBV6-6; the D is unclear. The CDR3 sequence is 12 residues long. V was shortened by 7 bases and J by 4 bases, with 10 bases between the two germline ends. Germline-derived CDR1 and CDR2 are MNHNY and SVGAGI (reference sequence). The CDR3 DNA sequence: TGTGCCAGCACCCCGGGTATCTATGGCTACACCTTC. Protein: CASTPGIYGYTF.

The chain has TRBV3-1 (or the pseudogene TRBV3-2) and TRBJ1-6; 7 positions agree with TRBD1. Germline lookup yields CDR1 LGHDT and CDR2 YNNKEL (reference sequence). The CDR3 extends over 18 amino acids. V shed 0 bases, J shed 4 bases, and the junction held 9 bases outside the gene matches. CDR3 region: CASSQDTAGGYYNSPLHF. The CDR3 DNA sequence: TGTGCCAGCAGCCAAGATACGGCAGGGGGTTATTATAATTCACCCCTCCACTTT.

V is TRBV30 and J is TRBJ1-4; 9 bases are a match to TRBD1. The junction had 15 bases not matched to a gene; V was cut back by 2 bases and J by 8 bases. The CDR3 extends over 17 amino acids. In germline, CDR1 is GTSNPN, CDR2 SVGIG (reference sequence). This CDR3 reads CAWSTQGAQGAREKLFF. As DNA, the CDR3 is TGTGCCTGGAGTACCCAGGGCGCACAGGGGGCCCGAGAAAAACTGTTTTTT.

The V call is TRBV6-5, the J call TRBJ2-5; TRBD1 is a possible D gene (6 bases). Germline lookup yields CDR1 MNHEY and CDR2 SVGAGI. Trimming pared 7 bases from V and 0 bases from J, leaving 12 bases between. The CDR3 loop spans 14 amino acids. CDR3 residues: CASKQGSDQETQYF. The CDR3 DNA sequence: TGTGCCAGCAAGCAGGGGTCCGACCAAGAGACCCAGTACTTC.

The chain recombines TRBV7-2 with TRBJ1-1, with 9 nucleotides matching TRBD1. CDR1 is SGHTA, CDR2 FQGNSA, per germline. This CDR3 has 13 amino acids. Trimming cost V 5 bases and J 10 bases; bases outside gene matches: 8. The CDR3 nucleotides are TGTGCCAGCAGCCCCGGGGGGACAGGGTTAGCTTTCTTT. Residues: CASSPGGTGLAFF.

The chain uses TRBV7-2 and TRBJ2-5; weak D call: TRBD2 (5 bases). The ends were cut back, 2 bases at V and 7 bases at J, with 17 bases in the middle. The CDR3 totals 15 residues. Germline assignment: CDR1 SGHTA and CDR2 FQGNSA. This chain's CDR3 is CASSLNEGSMGTQYF. CDR3 nucleotide sequence: TGTGCCAGCAGCTTAAACGAGGGCTCGATGGGGACCCAGTACTTC.

The rearrangement joins TRBV18 to TRBJ2-7, with TRBD2 as a possible D gene (5 bases). This CDR3 spans 17 amino acids. The germline V and J ends were trimmed by 0 bases and 2 bases, with 17 bases remaining between them. CDR1 and CDR2 (germline): KGHSH, LQKENI. CDR3 nucleotide sequence: TGTGCCAGCTCACCACCGAGGACCTTGAGGGATACCTACGAGCAGTACTTC. Translated: CASSPPRTLRDTYEQYF.

This clone appeared a single time. The J gene is TRBJ2-7, the V gene TRBV18, with 10 bases identical to TRBD1. This CDR3 is 15 amino acids long. Germline CDR1 is KGHSH and CDR2 is LQKENI. The V gene end was trimmed by 4 bases and the J gene end by 2 bases; junction bases not matched to a gene: 5. CDR3 coding DNA: TGTGCCAGCTCACTCTGGGACAGGGGAACCTACGAGCAGTACTTC. As protein: CASSLWDRGTYEQYF.

This chain uses TRBV7-9 with TRBJ2-6, with D unclear. The germline gives CDR1 SEHNR, CDR2 FQNEAQ (reference sequence). This CDR3 is built from 15 residues. V gave up 7 bases and J gave up 2 bases, with 12 bases separating them. The CDR3 protein is CASNSPSTGANVLTF. The CDR3 DNA is TGTGCCAGCAACTCCCCTTCAACTGGGGCCAACGTCCTGACTTTC.

The chain joins TRBV5-1 to TRBJ1-6; TRBD1 agrees at 7 bases. The V and J ends lost 2 bases and 10 bases, in that order; junction bases with no gene match: 9. The length of the CDR3 is 15 residues. Per germline, CDR1 SGHRS and CDR2 YFSETQ. The CDR3 loop reads CASSLDRAEKSPLHF. CDR3 coding DNA: TGCGCCAGCAGCTTAGACAGGGCGGAGAAATCACCCCTCCACTTT.

A single count supports this clone. The CDR3 is CASSDEGDVYGYTF. The CDR3 DNA reads as TGTGCCAGCAGTGATGAAGGCGACGTTTATGGCTACACCTTC. The genes are TRBV6-1 and TRBJ1-2; D uncertain. The CDR3 covers 14 residues. V was cut by 3 bases and J by 5 bases, with 13 bases left in between. Germline V gene data show CDR1 as MNHNS and CDR2 as SASEGT.

The rearrangement uses TRBV5-1 and TRBJ2-4; 7 positions agree with TRBD2. The CDR3 runs to 19 residues. Germline lookup yields CDR1 SGHRS and CDR2 YFSETQ. Trimming took 4 bases from V and 1 from J; bases not matched to a gene: 17. The CDR3 reads CASSAGVFGTSAAKNIQYF. CDR3 sequence (DNA): TGCGCCAGCAGCGCGGGGGTTTTCGGGACGTCCGCGGCCAAAAACATTCAGTACTTC.

This sequence joins TRBV13 and TRBJ2-1; D may be TRBD1 (5 bases). This CDR3 is 14 amino acids long. Germline CDR1 is PRHDT and CDR2 is FYEKMQ (reference sequence). The V gene lost 6 bases and the J gene lost 7 bases, with 16 bases spanning the gap. Written as DNA, the CDR3 is TGTGCCAGCAGTTTATTAGGACATGGAAATGAGCAGTTCTTC. Protein sequence: CASSLLGHGNEQFF.

The gene calls are TRBV30 and TRBJ1-1; no reliable D call. The ends were cut back, 1 base at V and 8 bases at J, with 23 bases in the middle. Germline V gives CDR1 GTSNPN, CDR2 SVGIG (reference sequence). The CDR3 is 16 residues long. The CDR3 reads CAWSDSSIRPSGEAFF. The CDR3 DNA sequence: TGTGCCTGGAGTGATTCGAGTATTCGGCCCTCTGGCGAAGCTTTCTTT.

The rearrangement uses TRBV11-2 and TRBJ1-1; D unclear. Germline V CDR1 and CDR2: SGHAT, FQNNGV. The germline V and J ends were trimmed by 0 bases and 8 bases, with 10 bases remaining between them. This CDR3 is 13 amino acids long. The chain's CDR3 is CASSLENYREAFF. Written as DNA, the CDR3 is TGTGCCAGCAGCTTAGAAAATTATAGGGAAGCTTTCTTT.